The 12 T cell receptor beta chains in this list originate from one sample, sequenced in a study of CD8+ T cells in alopecia areata. RNA, once extracted, was reverse transcribed into cDNA for use as the sequencing template. Libraries were prepared by immunoSEQ multiplex PCR; TCRdb keeps only in-frame clonotypes and omits some of them. This table has some 200,000 clones, roughly three fifths appearing once. Sequencing input: CD8+ T cells sorted from blood. The receptors were gathered from a human donor in good health.

The chain joins TRBV30 to TRBJ2-3; D gene uncertain. The germline V and J ends were trimmed by 1 base and 2 bases, with 10 bases remaining between them. Germline values: CDR1 GTSNPN, CDR2 SVGIG (reference sequence). The CDR3 is 14 residues long. CDR3 region: CAWSAGTYTDTQYF. CDR3 in DNA: TGTGCCTGGAGTGCGGGCACATACACAGATACGCAGTATTTT.

The chain uses TRBV23-1 and TRBJ2-7; perhaps TRBD1 as D (6 bases). TRBV23-1 is identified as an open reading frame with a role that is uncertain. Trimming removed 5 bases from V and 0 bases from J, with 11 bases in between. This CDR3 contains 14 residues. The CDR3 region has the DNA TGCGCCAGCAGTTCCTGGACAGTCTCCTACGAGCAGTACTTC. Amino acids: CASSSWTVSYEQYF.

This clone was observed once. The genes are TRBV5-6 and TRBJ1-1, with 7 bases aligning to TRBD1. Trimming removed 4 bases from V and 4 bases from J; junction bases left unmatched: 1. The CDR3 is 12 residues long. Germline V gene lookup returns CDR1 SGHDT and CDR2 YYEEEE. CDR3 region: CASSAGGTEAFF. CDR3 nucleotide sequence: TGTGCCAGCAGCGCAGGGGGCACTGAAGCTTTCTTT.

This clone was seen a handful of times. The chain joins TRBV10-2 to TRBJ1-1, with a possible D match to TRBD1 (5 bases). Deletions cut 0 bases from V and 5 bases from J, with 10 bases between. In germline, CDR1 is WSHSY, CDR2 SAAADI. This CDR3 is built from 14 residues. This CDR3 reads CASSESAGRTEAFF. The CDR3 region has the DNA TGCGCCAGCAGTGAGTCAGCAGGGAGGACTGAAGCTTTCTTT.

This chain links TRBV7-2 with TRBJ2-5, with no clear D. The germline gives CDR1 SGHTA, CDR2 FQGNSA. This CDR3 contains 13 residues. Trimming took 6 bases from V and 4 from J, leaving 12 bases between them. The CDR3 bases are TGTGCCAGCAGTCCACCTACTGGAGAGACCCAGTACTTC. It encodes CASSPPTGETQYF.

This chain connects TRBV4-1 to TRBJ2-1; TRBD1 matches 7 bases. This CDR3 contains 14 residues. Germline CDR1 and CDR2: MGHRA and YSYEKL. The junction had 5 bases not matched to a gene; V was cut back by 3 bases and J by 6 bases. CDR3 sequence reads: CASSQEDRINEQFF. In DNA, the CDR3 is TGCGCCAGCAGCCAGGAGGACAGGATCAATGAGCAGTTCTTC.

This rearrangement joins TRBV4-1 to TRBJ2-5; a weak D match, TRBD1 (6 bases). This CDR3 spans 15 amino acids. The V and J ends lost 2 bases and 4 bases respectively, with 14 bases between them. CDR1 MGHRA and CDR2 YSYEKL come from the germline V gene. The CDR3 coding sequence is TGCGCCAGCAGCCAACACCGGGACAAGTCAGAGACCCAGTACTTC. Translating gives CASSQHRDKSETQYF.

This sequence joins TRBV14 and TRBJ2-3; D is unresolved. V lost 2 bases, J lost 2 bases, and 2 bases lay in between. The germline CDR1 and CDR2 sequences are SGHDN and FVKESK. CDR3 length: 12 residues. CDR3 protein: CASSQSTDTQYF. The CDR3 DNA sequence: TGTGCCAGCAGCCAATCCACAGATACGCAGTATTTT.

The chain uses TRBV19 and TRBJ2-1; TRBD2 matches at 13 bases. Looked up from germline, CDR1 is LNHDA and CDR2 is SQIVND (reference sequence). The ends lost 5 bases at V and 8 bases at J; junction bases unmatched: 9. The CDR3 is 16 amino acids. CDR3 sequence reads: CASSAHTSGGADEQFF. The CDR3 DNA follows: TGTGCCAGTAGTGCTCACACTAGCGGGGGGGCCGATGAGCAGTTCTTC.

This chain connects TRBV29-1 to TRBJ2-7, with TRBD1 matching over 7 bases. The CDR3 contains 13 residues. Germline loops: CDR1 SQVTM, CDR2 ANQGSEA. Unmatched junction bases numbered 6, after V lost 4 bases and J lost 3 bases. In nucleotides, the CDR3 is TGCAGCGTTGTGGGACAGACCAGCTACGAGCAGTACTTC. Amino acid sequence: CSVVGQTSYEQYF.

This rearrangement joins TRBV25-1 to TRBJ1-2; D gene uncertain. V was cut by 5 bases and J by 1 base, with 8 bases left in between. Germline-derived CDR1 and CDR2 are MGHDK and SYGVNS. The CDR3 is made up of 13 amino acids. The CDR3 bases are TGTGCCAGCAGTTATCGGAATAACTATGGCTACACCTTC. Its translation: CASSYRNNYGYTF.

The chain joins TRBV6-6 to TRBJ1-5; possibly TRBD1 for D (6 bases). Trimming removed 2 bases at V and 3 bases at J, with 11 bases between. The CDR3 totals 15 residues. CDR1 is MNHNY and CDR2 is SVGAGI in the germline V gene (reference sequence). The chain's CDR3 is CASSYADSSNQPQHF. The CDR3 DNA reads as TGTGCCAGCAGTTACGCGGACAGTTCCAATCAGCCCCAGCATTTT.